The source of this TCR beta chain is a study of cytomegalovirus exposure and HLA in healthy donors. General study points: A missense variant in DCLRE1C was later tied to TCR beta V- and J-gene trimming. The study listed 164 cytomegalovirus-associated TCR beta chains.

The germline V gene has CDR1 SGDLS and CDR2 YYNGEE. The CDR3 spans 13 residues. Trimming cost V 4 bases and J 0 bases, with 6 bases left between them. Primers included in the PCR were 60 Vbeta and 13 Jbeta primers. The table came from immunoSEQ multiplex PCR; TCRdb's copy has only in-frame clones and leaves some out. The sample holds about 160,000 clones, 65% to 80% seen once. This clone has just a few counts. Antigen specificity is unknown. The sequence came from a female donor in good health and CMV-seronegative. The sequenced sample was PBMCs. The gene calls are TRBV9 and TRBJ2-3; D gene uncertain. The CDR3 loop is CASSTTSTDTQYF. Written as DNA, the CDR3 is TGTGCCAGCAGCACCACTAGCACAGATACGCAGTATTTT.